What follows describes a single TCR beta chain. Antigen: not known. Germline and junction disagree at one end, which may indicate a read error. Clones were read by immunoSEQ multiplex PCR, and TCRdb kept only the in-frame ones, dropping some. The table records over 9,500 clones, roughly 80% of them present only once. As for time point: cycle 4 day 1 (C4D1), after more than five weeks of nivolumab. With no exception, relapse followed autologous stem cell transplantation in all patients, and brentuximab vedotin exposure varied. This sample is drawn from a study of PD-1 blockade in classical Hodgkin lymphoma. Study-wide results and caveats: Reasons behind the repertoire differences stay unclear, perhaps disease activity or earlier therapy. A reduction in baseline TCR diversity was reportedly seen in newly diagnosed patients relative to healthy donors.

The origin of this receptor is a human donor with classical Hodgkin lymphoma. The sample was peripheral blood mononuclear cells (PBMCs), taken before the fourth cycle of nivolumab.

CDR3 amino acids: CASSVSSGGSTDTQYF. The CDR3 DNA is TGTGCTAGCAGCGTCAGTAGCGGGGGAAGCACAGATACGCAGTATTTT. This rearrangement joins TRBV7-7 to TRBJ2-3, with 9 bases matching TRBD2. The CDR3 is 16 residues long. The germline V gene encodes CDR1 SSHAT and CDR2 FNYEAQ (reference sequence).